The entry below gives a single T cell receptor (beta chain) sequence along with its context. Its matching antigen is unknown. Germline V CDR1 and CDR2: MNHEY, SMNVEV (reference sequence). The CDR3 is made up of 15 amino acids. V gave up 6 bases and J gave up 3 bases; unmatched junction bases: 9. This sample was included in a study of glioma-infiltrating T cells. Findings and limits, study-wide: Only very few CDR3 sequences appeared in both tissue and blood. Tissue-blood divergence was below expectation in non-neoplastic patients, above in gliomas.

Amplification of TCR alpha and beta CDR3 regions from RNA used iRepertoire nested multiplex PCR. Input was about 85-450 ng of tissue mRNA or PBMC total RNA. TCRdb fed the multiplex PCR reads into MiXCR, producing one record per CDR3 protein. The sample carries some 120,000 distinct CDR3 sequences, around 23% recorded once. The receptor comes from a human donor with low-grade glioma or glioblastoma, undergoing nonglioma brain surgery, or in good health (not recorded which). The J gene is TRBJ2-7, the V gene TRBV27; 9 bases fit TRBD2. The material sequenced was glioma tissue, nonneoplastic brain tissue, or PBMCs (not recorded which). CDR3 sequence (DNA): TGTGCCAGCAGCCGACTAGCGGTCGAGTTCTACGAGCAGTACTTC. Translated, it gives CASSRLAVEFYEQYF.